Listed below are T cell receptor beta chains from one sample, sequenced in a study of blood T cell repertoires in COVID-19. Some clones are missing from TCRdb's copy, which holds only in-frame ones; the method was immunoSEQ multiplex PCR. Of around 84,000 clones in the sample, over 85% are singletons; the top ten hold approximately 4.4%. The sample taken for sequencing was peripheral blood. These receptors were taken from a middle-aged man with active COVID-19. Each CDR3 is given with its conserved first and last residue. A D gene is named only where the DNA matches it firmly. A row's size may be missing; if present it is once, few, many or a size class.

d_call	cdr3_length	clone_size	v_call	j_call	cdr3_nt	cdr3_aa
.	14	.	TRBV28	TRBJ2-7	TGTGCCAGCGCCGGGACAAGGAGCTCCTACGAGCAGTACTTC	CASAGTRSSYEQYF
.	18	once	TRBV7-6	TRBJ1-6	TGTGCCAGCAGCTTATCGCTAGGGACACCCTTCGGGAATTCACCCCTCCACTTT	CASSLSLGTPFGNSPLHF
.	16	.	TRBV18	TRBJ2-3	TGTGCCAGCTCACCAGGGCCAAATGCCCTCACAGATACGCAGTATTTT	CASSPGPNALTDTQYF
TRBD1	14	.	TRBV5-1	TRBJ2-3	TGCGCCAGCAGCTATGGGACAGCCACAGATACGCAGTATTTT	CASSYGTATDTQYF
.	16	.	TRBV3-1/TRBV3-2	TRBJ1-4	TGTGCCAGCAGCCAACTCACGACAGGTCCTAGGTTAAAACTGTTTTTT	CASSQLTTGPRLKLFF
.	10	.	TRBV6-5	TRBJ2-3	TGTGCCACCCTAACAGATACGCAGTATTTT	CATLTDTQYF
TRBD1	14	.	TRBV6-5	TRBJ1-4	TGTGCCAGCAGGGGGGACAGACTAAATGAAAAACTGTTTTTT	CASRGDRLNEKLFF
.	13	.	TRBV4-1	TRBJ1-4	TGCGCCAGCAGCCAGGGACTTGTGGAAAAACTGTTTTTT	CASSQGLVEKLFF
.	13	.	TRBV3-1/TRBV3-2	TRBJ2-7	TGTGCCACCGAGGGGACATCCTCCTACGAGCAGTACTTC	CATEGTSSYEQYF
TRBD2	15	.	TRBV7-2	TRBJ2-5	TGTGCCAGCAGCGCCCCTAGCGGGAGCCAAGAGACCCAGTACTTC	CASSAPSGSQETQYF
TRBD1	15	.	TRBV19	TRBJ1-6	TGTGCCAGTAGTATACCACAGGGGGCTTACTCACCCCTCCACTTT	CASSIPQGAYSPLHF
.	14	.	TRBV9	TRBJ2-5	TGTGCCAGCACCACAGGAACTACCCAAGAGACCCAGTACTTC	CASTTGTTQETQYF
.	13	once	TRBV27	TRBJ1-1	TGTGCCAGCAGTTTACTGCTAAACACTGAAGCTTTCTTT	CASSLLLNTEAFF
.	16	.	TRBV21-1	TRBJ2-7	TGTGCCAGCAGCTGGAGGAGTTGCGGGGAGTCTAACGAGCAGTACTTC	CASSWRSCGESNEQYF
.	15	.	TRBV7-3	TRBJ2-3	TGTGCCAGCAGCTTAACTTGGCATAGCACAGATACGCAGTATTTT	CASSLTWHSTDTQYF
TRBD1	13	.	TRBV9	TRBJ1-2	TGTGCCAGCAGCGGACAGGGATCCTATGGCTACACCTTC	CASSGQGSYGYTF
.	13	.	TRBV3-1/TRBV3-2	TRBJ1-1	TGTGCCAGCAGCCTCATCCCCAGGGATCCAACTTTCTTT	CASSLIPRDPTFF
TRBD2	17	.	TRBV9	TRBJ2-5	TGTGCCAGCAGCGTAGGACCGGGACTAGCGCCTCAAGAGACCCAGTACTTC	CASSVGPGLAPQETQYF
TRBD1	15	once	TRBV2	TRBJ1-2	TGTGCCAGCAGAGCTTTCCCGACAGGGGTGAGTGGCTACACCTTC	CASRAFPTGVSGYTF
.	17	.	TRBV21-1	TRBJ1-3	TGTGCCAGCAGCAAAGGGGGGGAAGGTGGCTCTGGAAACACCATATATTTT	CASSKGGEGGSGNTIYF
.	15	.	TRBV10-3	TRBJ2-3	TGTGCCATCAAGTCCAGGACTAGTAGGGGGGATACGCAGTATTTT	CAIKSRTSRGDTQYF
TRBD1	14	once	TRBV28	TRBJ1-2	TGTGCCAGCAGTTTTGCCGCAGGGGGCAATGGCTACACCTTC	CASSFAAGGNGYTF
TRBD2	12	.	TRBV2	TRBJ2-1	TGTGCCAGCAGTGGTCGTCTAGCGGGAGGGTTCTTC	CASSGRLAGGFF
TRBD1	14	.	TRBV6-5	TRBJ2-7	TGTGCCAGCAGTTACGGGACAGGGGTATCCGAGCAGTACTTC	CASSYGTGVSEQYF
TRBD2	15	once	TRBV6-4	TRBJ2-3	TGTGCCAGCAGTGACTCTAGCGGGGGCACAGATACGCAGTATTTT	CASSDSSGGTDTQYF
TRBD2	16	.	TRBV19	TRBJ2-7	TGTGCCAAATATAGCGGGAGGGCCTCGTGCCAATACGAGCAGTACTTC	CAKYSGRASCQYEQYF
.	11	.	TRBV14	TRBJ2-1	TGTGCCAGCAGTCCGCCCGGGGAGCAGTTCTTC	CASSPPGEQFF
TRBD2	17	.	TRBV3-1/TRBV3-2	TRBJ2-1	TGTGCCAGCAGCCAAGCCTATCGGACTAGCGGGAGAAATGAGCAGTTCTTC	CASSQAYRTSGRNEQFF
.	14	.	TRBV11-2	TRBJ2-7	TGTGCCAGCAGCTCGCCCCGAGTCGCCTACGAGCAGTACTTC	CASSSPRVAYEQYF
TRBD1	15	.	TRBV5-4	TRBJ2-5	TGTGCCAGCAGCTTGGGGGGACAGAAACAAGAGACCCAGTACTTC	CASSLGGQKQETQYF
.	15	.	TRBV7-9	TRBJ2-7	TGTGCCAGCAGCCCGGGGGAAGTCGGTTCCTACGAGCAGTACTTC	CASSPGEVGSYEQYF
.	13	.	TRBV14	TRBJ1-1	TGTGCCAGCAGGGCAGGTATAAACACTGAAGCTTTCTTT	CASRAGINTEAFF
.	17	.	TRBV19	TRBJ2-4	TGTGCCAGTAGTAACCTCCGTAGTTCAGGAGCCAAAAACATTCAGTACTTC	CASSNLRSSGAKNIQYF
TRBD1	16	.	TRBV2	TRBJ2-7	TGTGCCAGCAGCATAAATGACAGGGGAGCCTCCTACGAGCAGTACTTC	CASSINDRGASYEQYF
.	11	.	TRBV20-1	TRBJ2-5	TGCAGTGCTAGAGATATAGAGACCCAGTACTTC	CSARDIETQYF
.	12	.	TRBV19	TRBJ2-1	TGTGCCAGTAGTATTGCCGGCAATGAGCAGTTCTTC	CASSIAGNEQFF
.	16	.	TRBV6-1	TRBJ1-5	TGTGCCAGCAGTGAATTGGTGGCACCTCAAGATCAGCCCCAGCATTTT	CASSELVAPQDQPQHF
TRBD1	14	.	TRBV4-2	TRBJ2-7	TGTGCCAGCAGCCAAGGGGACAGCTCCTACGAGCAGTACTTC	CASSQGDSSYEQYF
TRBD1	15	once	TRBV7-3	TRBJ2-5	TGTGCCAGCAGCCCAATCGGGACAGAAAAAGAGACCCAGTACTTC	CASSPIGTEKETQYF
TRBD1	15	once	TRBV2	TRBJ1-5	TGTGCCAGCAGCAGGACAGGGGGTGGCAATCAGCCCCAGCATTTT	CASSRTGGGNQPQHF
TRBD1	17	few	TRBV5-4	TRBJ1-1	TGTGCCAGCAGCTTAGGCACAGGGGCAGTAGGTAGCACTGAAGCTTTCTTT	CASSLGTGAVGSTEAFF
TRBD2	15	.	TRBV6-4	TRBJ2-1	TGTGCCAGCAGTGAACTAGCGGGAGGCAGGAATGAGCAGTTCTTC	CASSELAGGRNEQFF
.	16	.	TRBV25-1	TRBJ2-1	TGTGCCAGCAGTGAATGGGGGACATACTCCTACAATGAGCAGTTCTTC	CASSEWGTYSYNEQFF
TRBD1	15	.	TRBV28	TRBJ1-1	TGTGCCAGCAGTCTCCCACGACAGGGGGTCACTGAAGCTTTCTTT	CASSLPRQGVTEAFF
.	14	once	TRBV28	TRBJ2-1	TGTGCCAGCAGTTCCGGCGGGGAGATCAATGAGCAGTTCTTC	CASSSGGEINEQFF
.	13	.	TRBV28	TRBJ1-2	TGTGCCAGCAGTCTACAGGGTACAATTGGCTACACCTTC	CASSLQGTIGYTF
TRBD2	14	few	TRBV5-1	TRBJ2-5	TGCGCCAGCAGCCCTAGCGGGATAGGGGAGACCCAGTACTTC	CASSPSGIGETQYF
.	12	.	TRBV5-4	TRBJ2-3	TGTGCCAGCAGCTTGGGGGCGAATACGCAGTATTTT	CASSLGANTQYF
TRBD1	14	.	TRBV15	TRBJ2-7	TGTGCCACCAGCAGCAGGACAGGCCACTACGAGCAGTACTTC	CATSSRTGHYEQYF
.	12	.	TRBV2	TRBJ2-5	TGTGCCAGCAGTGAAGATTACGGGACCCAGTACTTC	CASSEDYGTQYF
.	16	.	TRBV5-1	TRBJ2-5	TGCGCCAGCAGCTTGGAAGGGGCCCGCACGCAGAAGACCCAGTACTTC	CASSLEGARTQKTQYF
TRBD2	15	.	TRBV11-2	TRBJ2-1	TGTGCCAGCAGCTTAAAGCGGGGGGGTTACAATGAGCAGTTCTTC	CASSLKRGGYNEQFF
.	15	.	TRBV7-2	TRBJ1-3	TGTGCCAGCAGCTCCCAGGGGAGCTCTGGAAACACCATATATTTT	CASSSQGSSGNTIYF
.	14	.	TRBV4-2	TRBJ1-4	TGTGCCAGCAGCCAAGACAGTCGAGGAGAAAAACTGTTTTTT	CASSQDSRGEKLFF
.	16	once	TRBV5-1	TRBJ2-3	TGCGCCAGCAGCTTGGTCGGATTTTTGGGCCAAGATACGCAGTATTTT	CASSLVGFLGQDTQYF
TRBD2	16	.	TRBV7-6	TRBJ2-1	TGTGCCAGCAGCTTACTTACTAGCGCAACGTACAATGAGCAGTTCTTC	CASSLLTSATYNEQFF
TRBD1	15	.	TRBV5-1	TRBJ2-2	TGCGCCAGCGGCCCCGGACAGGGCGTCCCCGGGGAGCTGTTTTTT	CASGPGQGVPGELFF
TRBD1	16	.	TRBV11-2	TRBJ2-2	TGTGCCAGCAGCCAGCAGACAGGGTGGAACACCGGGGAGCTGTTTTTT	CASSQQTGWNTGELFF
.	13	.	TRBV12-3/TRBV12-4	TRBJ2-1	TGTGCCAGCAGGCTCCAACAGTCCGATGAGCAGTTCTTC	CASRLQQSDEQFF